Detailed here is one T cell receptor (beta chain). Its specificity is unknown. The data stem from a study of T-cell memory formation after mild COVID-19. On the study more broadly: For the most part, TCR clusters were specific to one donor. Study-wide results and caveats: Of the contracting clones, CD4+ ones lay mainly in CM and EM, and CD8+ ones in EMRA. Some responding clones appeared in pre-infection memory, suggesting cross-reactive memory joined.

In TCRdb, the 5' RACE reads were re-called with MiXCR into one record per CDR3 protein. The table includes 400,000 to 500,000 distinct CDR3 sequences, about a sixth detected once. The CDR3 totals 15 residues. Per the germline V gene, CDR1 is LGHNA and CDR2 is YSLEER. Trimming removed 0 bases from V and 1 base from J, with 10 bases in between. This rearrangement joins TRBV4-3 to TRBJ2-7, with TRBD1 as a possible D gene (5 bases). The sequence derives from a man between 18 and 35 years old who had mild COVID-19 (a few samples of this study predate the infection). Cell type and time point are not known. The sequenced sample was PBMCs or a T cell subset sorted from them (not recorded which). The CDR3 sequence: CASSQDQGFSYEQYF. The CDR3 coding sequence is TGCGCCAGCAGCCAAGACCAGGGATTTTCCTACGAGCAGTACTTC.